What follows are 2 T cell receptor beta chains derived from one specimen sequenced in a study of T cell repertoires in ileal Crohn's disease. Measured with immunoSEQ multiplex PCR; TCRdb has only the in-frame clones, and not every one. The table lists roughly 5,300 clones, roughly four fifths of them singletons, with 11% to 15% in the top ten. Sequencing was done on a sample of ileal tissue. These receptor sequences come from an adult with Crohn's disease.

The CDR3 region has the DNA TGCGCCAGCAGCCAGGAGCGGTACTCCTACAATGAGCAGTTCTTC. Amino acid sequence: CASSQERYSYNEQFF. V gene TRBV5-1 combines with J gene TRBJ2-1; D is perhaps TRBD2 (5 bases). Deletions cut 4 bases from V and 0 bases from J, with 11 bases between. The CDR3 contains 15 residues. CDR1 and CDR2 (germline): SGHRS, YFSETQ.

The chain links TRBV7-9 to TRBJ1-1; D perhaps matches TRBD1 (6 bases). This CDR3 region has 16 residues. Germline loops: CDR1 SEHNR, CDR2 FQNEAQ (reference sequence). V gave up 3 bases and J gave up 6 bases, with 20 bases separating them. The CDR3 protein is CASSFASSRGGAEAFF. DNA of the CDR3: TGTGCCAGCAGCTTTGCTTCCTCTAGGGGGGGAGCTGAAGCTTTCTTT.